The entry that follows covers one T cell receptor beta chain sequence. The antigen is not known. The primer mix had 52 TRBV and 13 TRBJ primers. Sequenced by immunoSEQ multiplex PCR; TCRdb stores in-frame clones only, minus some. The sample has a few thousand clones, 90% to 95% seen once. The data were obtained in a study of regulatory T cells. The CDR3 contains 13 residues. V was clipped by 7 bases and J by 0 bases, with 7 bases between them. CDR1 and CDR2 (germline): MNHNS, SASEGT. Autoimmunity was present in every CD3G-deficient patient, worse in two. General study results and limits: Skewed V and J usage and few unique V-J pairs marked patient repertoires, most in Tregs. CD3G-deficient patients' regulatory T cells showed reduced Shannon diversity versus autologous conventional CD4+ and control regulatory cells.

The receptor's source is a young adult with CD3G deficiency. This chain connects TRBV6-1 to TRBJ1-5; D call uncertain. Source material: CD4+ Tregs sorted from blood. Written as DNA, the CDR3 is TGTGCCAGCATGGCAGTTAGCAATCAGCCCCAGCATTTT. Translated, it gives CASMAVSNQPQHF.